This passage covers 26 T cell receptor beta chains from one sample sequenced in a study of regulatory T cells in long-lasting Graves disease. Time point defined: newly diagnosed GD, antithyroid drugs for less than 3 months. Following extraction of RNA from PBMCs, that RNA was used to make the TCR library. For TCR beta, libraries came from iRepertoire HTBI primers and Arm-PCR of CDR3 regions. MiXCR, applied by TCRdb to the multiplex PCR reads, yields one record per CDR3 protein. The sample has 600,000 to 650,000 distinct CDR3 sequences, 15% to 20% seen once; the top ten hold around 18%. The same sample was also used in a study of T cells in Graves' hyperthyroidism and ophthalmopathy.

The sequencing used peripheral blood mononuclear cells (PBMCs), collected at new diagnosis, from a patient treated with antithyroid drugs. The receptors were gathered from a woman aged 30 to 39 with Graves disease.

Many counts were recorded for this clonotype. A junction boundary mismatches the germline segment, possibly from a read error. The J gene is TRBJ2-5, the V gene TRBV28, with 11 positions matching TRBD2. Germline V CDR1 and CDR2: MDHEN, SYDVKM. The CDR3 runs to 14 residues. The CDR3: CASSLLAGDETQYF. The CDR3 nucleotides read TGCGCCAGCAGCCTACTAGCGGGAGATGAGACCCAGTACTTC.

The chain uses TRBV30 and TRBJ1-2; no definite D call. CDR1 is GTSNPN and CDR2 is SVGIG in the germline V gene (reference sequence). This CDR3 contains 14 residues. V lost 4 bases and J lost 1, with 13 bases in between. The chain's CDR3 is CAWIAPLINYGYTF. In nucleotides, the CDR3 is TGTGCCTGGATCGCCCCACTAATTAACTATGGCTACACCTTC.

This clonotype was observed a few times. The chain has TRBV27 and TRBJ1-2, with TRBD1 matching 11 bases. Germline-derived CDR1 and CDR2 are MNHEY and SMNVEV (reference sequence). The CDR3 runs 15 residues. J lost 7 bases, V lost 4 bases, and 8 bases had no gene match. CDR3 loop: CASSSYGQGAFGYTF. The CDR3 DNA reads TGTGCCAGCAGTTCCTACGGACAGGGGGCGTTTGGCTACACCTTC.

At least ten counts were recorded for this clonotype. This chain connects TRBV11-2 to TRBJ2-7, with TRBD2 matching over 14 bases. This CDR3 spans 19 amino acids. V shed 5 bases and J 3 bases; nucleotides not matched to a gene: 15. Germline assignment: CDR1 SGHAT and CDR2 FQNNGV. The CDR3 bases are TGTGCCAGCAGCCCATGGGCCGGGACTAGCGGGAGATCCCTCTACGAGCAGTACTTC. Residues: CASSPWAGTSGRSLYEQYF.

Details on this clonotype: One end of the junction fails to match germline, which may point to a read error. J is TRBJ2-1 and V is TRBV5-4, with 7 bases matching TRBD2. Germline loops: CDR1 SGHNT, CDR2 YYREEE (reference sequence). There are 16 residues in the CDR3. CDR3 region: CASSLAVPLNNPGRVF. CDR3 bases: TGTGCCAGCAGCTTGGCCGTTCCCCTAAATAACCCAGGGAGGGTCTTC.

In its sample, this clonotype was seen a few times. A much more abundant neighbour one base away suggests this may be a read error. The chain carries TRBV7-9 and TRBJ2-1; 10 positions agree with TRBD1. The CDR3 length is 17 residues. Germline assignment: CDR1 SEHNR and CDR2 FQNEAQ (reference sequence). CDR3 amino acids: CASTGQGFVFTDNGQFF. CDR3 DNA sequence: TGTGCCAGCACGGGACAGGGGTTCGTTTTTACCGACAATGGGCAGTTCTTC. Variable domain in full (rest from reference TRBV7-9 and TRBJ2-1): DTGVSQNPRHKITKRGQNVTFRCDPISEHNRLYWYRQTLGQGPEFLTYFQNEAQLEKSRLLSDRFSAERPKGSFSTLEIQRTEQGDSAMYLCASTGQGFVFTDNGQFFGPGTRLTVL.

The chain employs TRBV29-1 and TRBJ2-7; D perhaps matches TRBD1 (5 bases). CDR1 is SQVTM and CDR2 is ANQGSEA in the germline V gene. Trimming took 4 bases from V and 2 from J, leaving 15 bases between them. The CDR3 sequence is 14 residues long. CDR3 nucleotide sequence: TGCAGCGTTGGCCAGGGCTCCGCTGCCTACGAGCAGTACTTC. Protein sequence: CSVGQGSAAYEQYF.

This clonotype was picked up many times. The CDR3 spells CASSIGGRTYNEQFF. The CDR3 DNA follows: TGTGCCAGTAGTATAGGGGGCAGGACCTACAATGAGCAGTTCTTC. The rearrangement joins TRBV19 to TRBJ2-1; D is possibly TRBD1 (5 bases). CDR1 is LNHDA and CDR2 is SQIVND in the germline V gene (reference sequence). CDR3 length equals 15 residues. V shed 1 base and J shed 2 bases, with 9 bases lying between them. Complete variable domain (other parts from reference TRBV19 and TRBJ2-1): DGGITQSPKYLFRKEGQNVTLSCEQNLNHDAMYWYRQDPGQGLRLIYYSQIVNDFQKGDIAEGYSVSREKKESFPLTVTSAQKNPTAFYLCASSIGGRTYNEQFFGPGTRLTVL.

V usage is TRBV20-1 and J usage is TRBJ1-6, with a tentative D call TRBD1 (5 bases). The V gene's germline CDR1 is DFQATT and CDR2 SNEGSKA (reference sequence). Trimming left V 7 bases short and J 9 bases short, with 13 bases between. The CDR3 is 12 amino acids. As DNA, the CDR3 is TGCAGTGACAGGCGAGGGAGTTCACCCCTCCACTTT. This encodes CSDRRGSSPLHF.

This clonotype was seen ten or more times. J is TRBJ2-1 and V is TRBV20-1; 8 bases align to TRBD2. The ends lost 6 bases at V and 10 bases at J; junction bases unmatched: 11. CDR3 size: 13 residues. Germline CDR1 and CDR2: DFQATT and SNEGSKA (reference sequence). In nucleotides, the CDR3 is TGCAGTGCCCGACCGAGCGGGAGACCGGAGCAGTTCTTC. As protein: CSARPSGRPEQFF.

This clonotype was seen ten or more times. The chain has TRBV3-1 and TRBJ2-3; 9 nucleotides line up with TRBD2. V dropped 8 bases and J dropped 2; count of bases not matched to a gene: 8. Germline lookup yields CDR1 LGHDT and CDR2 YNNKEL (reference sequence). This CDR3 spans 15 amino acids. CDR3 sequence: CASRGSGSITDTQYF. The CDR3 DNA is TGTGCCAGCCGAGGTAGCGGGAGTATCACAGATACGCAGTATTTT.

The CDR3 DNA is TGTGCCAGCAGCGGGCACCGGGACAGGGTCACAGATACGCAGTATTTT. Its protein is CASSGHRDRVTDTQYF. V usage is TRBV9 and J usage is TRBJ2-3; TRBD1 matches at 9 bases. The CDR3 is made up of 16 amino acids. Germline V gives CDR1 SGDLS, CDR2 YYNGEE. V was clipped by 3 bases and J by 2 bases; unmatched bases: 7.

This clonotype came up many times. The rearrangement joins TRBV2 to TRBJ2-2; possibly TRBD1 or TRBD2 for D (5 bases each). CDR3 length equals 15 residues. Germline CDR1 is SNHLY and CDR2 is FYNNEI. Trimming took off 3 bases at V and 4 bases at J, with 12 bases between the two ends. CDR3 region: CASSDLDGATGELFF. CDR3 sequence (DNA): TGTGCCAGCAGTGACCTTGACGGGGCCACCGGGGAGCTGTTTTTT.

CDR3 DNA: TGCAGCGTTACACAGGGGCCTACCGATCAGCCCCAGCATTTT. Protein: CSVTQGPTDQPQHF. V gene TRBV29-1 combines with J gene TRBJ1-5; 7 bases map to TRBD1. Per the germline V gene, CDR1 is SQVTM and CDR2 is ANQGSEA. This CDR3 has 14 residues. Trimming removed 5 bases from V and 5 bases from J; junction bases left unmatched: 9.

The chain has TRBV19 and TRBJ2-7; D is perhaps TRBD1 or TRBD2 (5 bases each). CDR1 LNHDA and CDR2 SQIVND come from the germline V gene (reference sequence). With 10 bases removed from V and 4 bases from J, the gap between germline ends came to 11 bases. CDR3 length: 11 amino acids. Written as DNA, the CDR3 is TGTGCCACCGGCTGGGGGTACGAGCAGTACTTC. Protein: CATGWGYEQYF.

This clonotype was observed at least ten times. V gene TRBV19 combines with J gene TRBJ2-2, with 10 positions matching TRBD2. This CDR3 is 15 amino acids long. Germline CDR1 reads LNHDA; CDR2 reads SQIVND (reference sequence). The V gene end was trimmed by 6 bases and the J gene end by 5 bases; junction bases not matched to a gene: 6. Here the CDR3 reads CASRGLAETTGELFF. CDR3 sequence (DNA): TGTGCCAGTAGAGGACTAGCGGAAACAACCGGGGAGCTGTTTTTT.

In nucleotides, the CDR3 is TGCGCCAGCAGCCTCCTGGGCGGGGGAAGCTCCTACGAGCAGTACTTC. This gives the protein CASSLLGGGSSYEQYF. The chain links TRBV4-1 to TRBJ2-7, with 7 bases fitting TRBD2. The length of the CDR3 is 16 residues. Germline lookup yields CDR1 MGHRA and CDR2 YSYEKL. After removal of 4 bases from V and 0 bases from J, the junction contained 9 bases not matched to a gene.

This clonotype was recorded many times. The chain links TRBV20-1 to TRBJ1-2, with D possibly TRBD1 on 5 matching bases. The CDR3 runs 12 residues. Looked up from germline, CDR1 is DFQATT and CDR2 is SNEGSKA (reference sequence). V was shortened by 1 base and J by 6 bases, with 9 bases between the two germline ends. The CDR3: CSARVTGDGYTF. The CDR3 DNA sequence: TGCAGTGCTAGAGTAACGGGGGATGGCTACACCTTC.

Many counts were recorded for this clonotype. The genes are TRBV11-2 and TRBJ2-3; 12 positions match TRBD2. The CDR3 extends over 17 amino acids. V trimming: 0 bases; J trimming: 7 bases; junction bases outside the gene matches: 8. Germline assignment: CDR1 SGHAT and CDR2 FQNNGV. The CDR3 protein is CASSLDSGTSGRYTQYF. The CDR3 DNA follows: TGTGCCAGCAGCTTAGACTCCGGCACTAGCGGGAGGTATACGCAGTATTTT.

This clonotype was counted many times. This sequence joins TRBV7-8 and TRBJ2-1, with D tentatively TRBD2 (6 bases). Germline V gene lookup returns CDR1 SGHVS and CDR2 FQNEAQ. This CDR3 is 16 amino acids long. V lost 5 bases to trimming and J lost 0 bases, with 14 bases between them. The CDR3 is CASSLRWDFSYNEQFF. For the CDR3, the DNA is TGTGCCAGCAGCCTACGCTGGGACTTCTCCTACAATGAGCAGTTCTTC.

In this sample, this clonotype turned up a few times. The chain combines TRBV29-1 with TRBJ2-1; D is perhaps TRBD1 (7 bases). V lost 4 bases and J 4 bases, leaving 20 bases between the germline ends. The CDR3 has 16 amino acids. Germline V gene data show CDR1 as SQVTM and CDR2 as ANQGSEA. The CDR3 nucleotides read TGCAGCGTTGTTTTGCCTCAGGGGGGTCAGTACAATGAGCAGTTCTTC. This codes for CSVVLPQGGQYNEQFF.

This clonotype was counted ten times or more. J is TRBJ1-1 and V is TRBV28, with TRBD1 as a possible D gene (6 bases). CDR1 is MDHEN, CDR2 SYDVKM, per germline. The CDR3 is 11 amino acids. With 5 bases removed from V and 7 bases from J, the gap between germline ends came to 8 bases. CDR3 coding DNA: TGTGCCAGCAGTGTAGGGGGTGAAGCTTTCTTT. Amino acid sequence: CASSVGGEAFF. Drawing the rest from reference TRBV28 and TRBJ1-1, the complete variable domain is DVKVTQSSRYLVKRTGEKVFLECVQDMDHENMFWYRQDPGLGLRLIYFSYDVKMKEKGDIPEGYSVSREKKERFSLILESASTNQTSMYLCASSVGGEAFFGQGTRLTVV.

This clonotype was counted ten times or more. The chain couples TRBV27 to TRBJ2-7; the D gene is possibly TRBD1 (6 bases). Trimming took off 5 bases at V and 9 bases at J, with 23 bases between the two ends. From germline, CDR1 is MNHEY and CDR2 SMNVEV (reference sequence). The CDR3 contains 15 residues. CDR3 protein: CASSRDRLPDSRQYF. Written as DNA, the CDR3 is TGTGCCAGCAGTCGCGACAGGCTCCCCGATTCTCGGCAGTACTTC.

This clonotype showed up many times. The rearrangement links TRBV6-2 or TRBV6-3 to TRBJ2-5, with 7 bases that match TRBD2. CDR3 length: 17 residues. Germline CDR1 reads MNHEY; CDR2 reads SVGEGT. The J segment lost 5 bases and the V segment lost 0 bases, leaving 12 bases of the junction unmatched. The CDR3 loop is CASSYSKLGREGETQYF. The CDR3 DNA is TGTGCCAGCAGTTACTCGAAATTAGGCAGGGAGGGGGAGACCCAGTACTTC.

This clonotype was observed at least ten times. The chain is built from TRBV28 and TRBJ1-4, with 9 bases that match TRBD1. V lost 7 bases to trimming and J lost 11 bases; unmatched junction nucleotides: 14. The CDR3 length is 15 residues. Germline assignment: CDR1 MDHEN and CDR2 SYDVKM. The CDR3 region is CASTATGGSLKKLFF. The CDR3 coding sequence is TGTGCCAGCACCGCAACAGGGGGCTCCTTGAAGAAACTGTTTTTT. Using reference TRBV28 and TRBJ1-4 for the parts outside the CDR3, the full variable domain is DVKVTQSSRYLVKRTGEKVFLECVQDMDHENMFWYRQDPGLGLRLIYFSYDVKMKEKGDIPEGYSVSREKKERFSLILESASTNQTSMYLCASTATGGSLKKLFFGSGTQLSVL.

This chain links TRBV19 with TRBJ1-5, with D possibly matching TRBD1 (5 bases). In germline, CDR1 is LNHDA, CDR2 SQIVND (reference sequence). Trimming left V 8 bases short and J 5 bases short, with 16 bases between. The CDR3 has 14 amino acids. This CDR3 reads CASGIGTGYQPQHF. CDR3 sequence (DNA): TGTGCCAGTGGCATTGGGACCGGTTATCAGCCCCAGCATTTT.